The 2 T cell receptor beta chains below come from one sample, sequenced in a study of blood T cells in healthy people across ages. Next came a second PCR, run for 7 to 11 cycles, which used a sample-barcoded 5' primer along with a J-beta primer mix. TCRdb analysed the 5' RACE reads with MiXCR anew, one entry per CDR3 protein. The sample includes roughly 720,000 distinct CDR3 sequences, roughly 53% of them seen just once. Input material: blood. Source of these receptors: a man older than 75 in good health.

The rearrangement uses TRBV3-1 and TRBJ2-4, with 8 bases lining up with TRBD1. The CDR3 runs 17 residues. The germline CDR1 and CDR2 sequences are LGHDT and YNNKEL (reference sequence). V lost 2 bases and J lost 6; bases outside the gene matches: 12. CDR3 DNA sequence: TGTGCCAGCAGCCAATGGGGGGCAGGGGGCAACGGAAACATTCAGTACTTC. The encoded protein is CASSQWGAGGNGNIQYF.

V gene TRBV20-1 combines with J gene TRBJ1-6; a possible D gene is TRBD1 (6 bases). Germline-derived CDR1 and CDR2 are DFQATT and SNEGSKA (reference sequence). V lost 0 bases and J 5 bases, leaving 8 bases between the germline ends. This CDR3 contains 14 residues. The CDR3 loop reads CSAREAGDNSPLHF. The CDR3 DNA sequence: TGCAGTGCTAGAGAGGCAGGGGATAATTCACCCCTCCACTTT.